The TCR beta chain described here comes from a study of Tregs in tolerant kidney transplant recipients. Study results and limitations: The small number of patients limits these findings pending further validation. Nucleotide sequences could not be compared across some patients' samples due to primer changes.

Sequenced by immunoSEQ multiplex PCR; TCRdb stores in-frame clones only, minus some. The sample is made up of some 25,000 clones, and the top ten hold more than 3.5% of it. The CDR3 extends over 14 amino acids. Germline CDR1 and CDR2: MNHEY and SVGEGT. With 7 bases clipped from V and 4 bases from J, the junction kept 6 bases outside the gene matches. A word on this clone: Its antigen is as yet unknown. The read finishes 3 residues shy of the CDR3 end, and the germline J gene is used to complete it.

Mixed chimerism was transient after nonmyeloablative marrow transplants from related graft donors. Source: CD4+ T cells from blood (PBMCs), taken 6 months after the transplant. The receptor comes from a human patient who received a combined kidney and bone marrow transplant. The graft donor may have contributed some T cells. This chain connects TRBV6-2 or TRBV6-3 to TRBJ2-2, with 7 bases fitting TRBD1. Here the CDR3 reads CASTPTGPTGELFF. The DNA read from the CDR3 is TGTGCCAGCACCCCGACAGGGCCCACCGGGGAG.